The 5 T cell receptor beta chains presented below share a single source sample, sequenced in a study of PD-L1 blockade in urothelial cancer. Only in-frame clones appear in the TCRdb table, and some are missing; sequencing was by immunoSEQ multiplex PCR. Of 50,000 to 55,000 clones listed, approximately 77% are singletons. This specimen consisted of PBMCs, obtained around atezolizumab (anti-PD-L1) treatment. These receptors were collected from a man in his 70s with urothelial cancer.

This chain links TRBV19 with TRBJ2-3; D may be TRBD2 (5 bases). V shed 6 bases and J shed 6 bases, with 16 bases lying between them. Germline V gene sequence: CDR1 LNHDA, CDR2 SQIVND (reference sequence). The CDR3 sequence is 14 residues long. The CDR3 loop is CASRGRWEPDTQYF. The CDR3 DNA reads TGTGCCAGTAGGGGTAGGTGGGAGCCCGATACGCAGTATTTT.

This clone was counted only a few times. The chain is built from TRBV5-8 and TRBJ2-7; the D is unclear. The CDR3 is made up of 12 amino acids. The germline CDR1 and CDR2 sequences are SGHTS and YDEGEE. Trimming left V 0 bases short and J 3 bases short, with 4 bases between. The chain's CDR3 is CASSLEHYEQYF. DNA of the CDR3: TGTGCCAGCAGCTTGGAACACTACGAGCAGTACTTC.

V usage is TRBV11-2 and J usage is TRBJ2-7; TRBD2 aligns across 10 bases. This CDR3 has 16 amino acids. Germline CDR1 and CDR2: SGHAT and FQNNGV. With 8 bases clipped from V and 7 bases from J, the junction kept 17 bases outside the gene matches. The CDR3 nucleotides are TGTGCCAGCGCACCGGGCAGGGGGCAACTAGCGGGAGAGCAGTACTTC. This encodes CASAPGRGQLAGEQYF. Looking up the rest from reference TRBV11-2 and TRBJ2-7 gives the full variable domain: EAGVAQSPRYKIIEKRQSVAFWCNPISGHATLYWYQQILGQGPKLLIQFQNNGVVDDSQLPKDRFSAERLKGVDSTLKIQPAKLEDSAVYLCASAPGRGQLAGEQYFGPGTRLTVT.

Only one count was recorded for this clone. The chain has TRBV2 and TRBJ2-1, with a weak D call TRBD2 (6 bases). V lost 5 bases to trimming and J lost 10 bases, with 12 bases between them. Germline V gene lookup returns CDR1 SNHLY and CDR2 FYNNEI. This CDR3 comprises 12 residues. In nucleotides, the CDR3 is TGTGCCAGCAGTCCCGCAGGAGGGGAGCAGTTCTTC. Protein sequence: CASSPAGGEQFF.

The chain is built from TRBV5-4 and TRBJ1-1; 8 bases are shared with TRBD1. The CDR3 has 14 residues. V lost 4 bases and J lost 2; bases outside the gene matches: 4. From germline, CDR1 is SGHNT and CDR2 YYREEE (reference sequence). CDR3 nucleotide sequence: TGTGCCAGCAGCCCCGGACAGGGAAACACTGAAGCTTTCTTT. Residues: CASSPGQGNTEAFF.